The 25 T cell receptor beta chains presented below share a single source sample, sequenced in a study of cytomegalovirus exposure and HLA in healthy donors. Measured with immunoSEQ multiplex PCR; TCRdb has only the in-frame clones, and not every one. The sample has tens of thousands of clones; roughly 91% are singletons. Sequenced input: PBMCs. These TCRs come from a woman aged 30 to 39 in good health and CMV-seronegative.

V gene TRBV6-6 combines with J gene TRBJ2-3; TRBD1 matches at 11 bases. Germline trimming cut 6 bases from V and 2 bases from J; bases unmatched to any gene: 7. CDR1 is MNHNY, CDR2 SVGAGI, per germline (reference sequence). This CDR3 comprises 16 residues. As DNA, the CDR3 is TGTGCCAGCAGACGTATGGACAGGGGGCCCACAGATACGCAGTATTTT. Its translation: CASRRMDRGPTDTQYF.

The J gene is TRBJ2-7, the V gene TRBV28; tentative D call: TRBD2 (6 bases). Trimming took 5 bases from V and 2 from J, leaving 19 bases between them. The germline CDR1 and CDR2 sequences are MDHEN and SYDVKM. This CDR3 is 16 amino acids long. The CDR3 sequence: CASSPPPGGTPYEQYF. The CDR3 nucleotides are TGTGCCAGCAGTCCTCCCCCTGGGGGGACCCCCTACGAGCAGTACTTC.

The chain links TRBV6-1 to TRBJ2-4; TRBD2 agrees at 7 bases. This CDR3 is 17 amino acids long. Trimming removed 1 base from V and 0 bases from J; junction bases left unmatched: 6. Germline V gives CDR1 MNHNS, CDR2 SASEGT. The CDR3 here is CASSEGGGTSAKNIQYF. The CDR3 DNA is TGTGCCAGCAGTGAAGGGGGGGGAACTTCAGCCAAAAACATTCAGTACTTC.

V gene TRBV20-1 combines with J gene TRBJ2-2; a possible D gene is TRBD2 (6 bases). Germline V gene data show CDR1 as DFQATT and CDR2 as SNEGSKA (reference sequence). The CDR3 is 11 residues long. V was shortened by 6 bases and J by 7 bases, with 9 bases between the two germline ends. CDR3 bases: TGCAGTGCCGGGACTGGCGGGGAGCTGTTTTTT. Protein: CSAGTGGELFF.

This chain links TRBV13 with TRBJ2-5, with D perhaps matching TRBD1 (5 bases). Germline CDR1 reads PRHDT; CDR2 reads FYEKMQ (reference sequence). The V end was cut by 5 bases, the J end by 5 bases, with 9 bases between. The CDR3 extends over 12 amino acids. CDR3 coding DNA: TGTGCCAGCAGCCCCCACAGGGAGACCCAGTACTTC. Protein product: CASSPHRETQYF. The full variable domain, rest sourced from reference TRBV13 and TRBJ2-5, is AAGVIQSPRHLIKEKRETATLKCYPIPRHDTVYWYQQGPGQDPQFLISFYEKMQSDKGSIPDRFSAQQFSDYHSELNMSSLELGDSALYFCASSPHRETQYFGPGTRLLVL.

The chain uses TRBV9 and TRBJ1-1; tentative D call: TRBD1 (5 bases). Germline values: CDR1 SGDLS, CDR2 YYNGEE. The ends were cut back, 1 base at V and 1 base at J, with 11 bases in the middle. The CDR3 runs 15 residues. The CDR3 loop is CASSVRSGQNTEAFF. For the CDR3, the DNA is TGTGCCAGCAGCGTACGATCCGGACAGAACACTGAAGCTTTCTTT.

This clone appeared a single time. The chain uses TRBV14 and TRBJ1-4, with 9 bases fitting TRBD1. V lost 2 bases and J lost 5; bases outside the gene matches: 3. Germline assignment: CDR1 SGHDN and CDR2 FVKESK. The CDR3 runs to 15 residues. CDR3 protein: CASSQLGTGNEKLFF. The DNA of the CDR3 is TGTGCCAGCAGCCAATTGGGGACAGGGAATGAAAAACTGTTTTTT. Full variable domain (outside the CDR3, taken from reference TRBV14 and TRBJ1-4): EAGVTQFPSHSVIEKGQTVTLRCDPISGHDNLYWYRRVMGKEIKFLLHFVKESKQDESGMPNNRFLAERTGGTYSTLKVQPAELEDSGVYFCASSQLGTGNEKLFFGSGTQLSVL.

The rearrangement links TRBV11-3 to TRBJ2-5, with 13 bases lining up with TRBD2. The CDR3 contains 18 residues. Germline lookup yields CDR1 SGHNT and CDR2 YENEEA. V lost 5 bases to trimming and J lost 1 base; unmatched junction nucleotides: 10. For the CDR3, the DNA is TGTGCCAGCAGCCCCGGGACTAGCGGGATTCAGTCCCAAGAGACCCAGTACTTC. It translates to CASSPGTSGIQSQETQYF.

This chain uses TRBV9 with TRBJ2-7; 12 nucleotides align to TRBD2. Germline lookup yields CDR1 SGDLS and CDR2 YYNGEE. V shed 3 bases, J shed 5 bases, and the junction held 9 bases outside the gene matches. The CDR3 has 16 amino acids. CDR3 coding DNA: TGTGCCAGCAGCGCCGACCTAGGACTAGCGGGAAACGAGCAGTACTTC. Encoded protein: CASSADLGLAGNEQYF.

This rearrangement joins TRBV19 to TRBJ1-1; weak D call: TRBD1 (5 bases). The germline V gene encodes CDR1 LNHDA and CDR2 SQIVND (reference sequence). The CDR3 spans 13 residues. With 5 bases removed from V and 0 bases from J, the gap between germline ends came to 7 bases. In nucleotides, the CDR3 is TGTGCCAGTAGTCGACAGTTGAACACTGAAGCTTTCTTT. Its translation: CASSRQLNTEAFF.

J is TRBJ2-3 and V is TRBV19, with 10 bases that match TRBD1. V was pared by 4 bases and J by 4 bases, with 5 bases of the junction left unmatched. The CDR3 contains 15 residues. Per germline, CDR1 LNHDA and CDR2 SQIVND (reference sequence). CDR3 nucleotide sequence: TGTGCCAGTAGTAACCGACAGGGGGCTTCAGATACGCAGTATTTT. Its translation is CASSNRQGASDTQYF.

The rearrangement links TRBV10-3 to TRBJ1-2; 8 positions agree with TRBD1. V shed 3 bases and J 4 bases; nucleotides not matched to a gene: 7. This CDR3 spans 15 amino acids. From germline, CDR1 is ENHRY and CDR2 SYGVKD. CDR3 loop: CAISEGQGKFYGYTF. The CDR3 DNA is TGTGCCATCAGTGAAGGACAGGGAAAGTTCTATGGCTACACCTTC.

This chain joins TRBV4-3 and TRBJ2-2; the match to TRBD2 covers 7 bases. After removal of 3 bases from V and 4 bases from J, the junction contained 14 bases not matched to a gene. The CDR3 extends over 18 amino acids. From germline, CDR1 is LGHNA and CDR2 YSLEER. CDR3 coding DNA: TGCGCCAGCAGCCAGGACGACCCCCTAGCGGAGGCCACCGGGGAGCTGTTTTTT. Translation gives CASSQDDPLAEATGELFF.

This chain joins TRBV7-9 and TRBJ2-7, with D possibly being TRBD2 (5 bases). Germline CDR1 is SEHNR and CDR2 is FQNEAQ (reference sequence). CDR3 length: 16 amino acids. V lost 1 base and J lost 1, with 14 bases in between. The CDR3 spells CASSLGSSQFSYEQYF. CDR3 nucleotides: TGTGCCAGCAGCTTAGGGTCTAGCCAATTTTCCTACGAGCAGTACTTC.

The chain recombines TRBV7-2 with TRBJ2-3, with TRBD2 identical over 13 bases. Germline CDR1 SGHTA, CDR2 FQGNSA. The CDR3 covers 17 residues. J lost 5 bases, V lost 5 bases, and 10 bases had no gene match. The CDR3 sequence is CASSVTGLAGALDTQYF. In DNA form, the CDR3 reads TGTGCCAGCAGCGTCACCGGACTAGCGGGAGCGTTAGATACGCAGTATTTT.

The genes are TRBV28 and TRBJ1-5, with D maybe TRBD1 (6 bases). The germline gives CDR1 MDHEN, CDR2 SYDVKM. CDR3 length: 14 amino acids. V was cut by 6 bases and J by 3 bases, with 12 bases left in between. This CDR3 is CASRQGGNNQPQHF. The CDR3 DNA is TGTGCCAGCAGACAGGGAGGGAACAATCAGCCCCAGCATTTT.

The chain couples TRBV5-1 to TRBJ1-2; D possibly corresponds to TRBD1 (5 bases). The V end lost 3 bases, the J end lost 7 bases, and 16 bases lay between the germline ends. The CDR3 is made up of 14 amino acids. Looked up from germline, CDR1 is SGHRS and CDR2 is YFSETQ. CDR3 sequence reads: CASSWEEGRGGYTF. CDR3 in DNA: TGCGCCAGCAGCTGGGAGGAGGGGCGAGGTGGCTACACCTTC. Full variable domain (rest looked up from reference TRBV5-1 and TRBJ1-2): KAGVTQTPRYLIKTRGQQVTLSCSPISGHRSVSWYQQTPGQGLQFLFEYFSETQRNKGNFPGRFSGRQFSNSRSEMNVSTLELGDSALYLCASSWEEGRGGYTFGSGTRLTVV.

V and J are TRBV25-1 and TRBJ2-1; 8 bases agree with TRBD2. The V segment lost 4 bases and the J segment 0 bases; nucleotides outside the gene matches: 2. Germline CDR1 is MGHDK and CDR2 is SYGVNS. This CDR3 region has 15 residues. The CDR3 loop reads CASSGGTSSYNEQFF. DNA of the CDR3: TGTGCCAGCAGTGGGGGGACTAGCTCCTACAATGAGCAGTTCTTC.

This clone is a singleton in its sample. The chain joins TRBV19 to TRBJ2-2; 9 bases line up with TRBD2. This CDR3 comprises 15 residues. The trim removed 8 bases at V and 5 bases at J, leaving 9 bases unmatched. CDR1 is LNHDA and CDR2 is SQIVND in the germline V gene (reference sequence). As DNA, the CDR3 is TGTGCCAGTCAACCGACTAGCGGAAAAACCGGGGAGCTGTTTTTT. Residues: CASQPTSGKTGELFF.

V is TRBV28 and J is TRBJ1-2; 7 bases line up with TRBD1. The CDR3 extends over 14 amino acids. The germline CDR1 and CDR2 sequences are MDHEN and SYDVKM. Trimming removed 2 bases from V and 4 bases from J; junction bases left unmatched: 4. The DNA for the CDR3 is TGTGCCAGCAGTTTAAGTGGGACAGCCTATGGCTACACCTTC. Translation gives CASSLSGTAYGYTF.

The CDR3 sequence is CASSLRQGYYNEQFF. The CDR3 region has the DNA TGTGCCAGCAGCTTACGACAGGGGTACTACAATGAGCAGTTCTTC. V usage is TRBV7-2 and J usage is TRBJ2-1; 8 bases match TRBD1. Losses at the gene ends were 2 bases for V and 3 bases for J; bases not matched to a gene: 3. This CDR3 is built from 15 residues. Germline V gene lookup returns CDR1 SGHTA and CDR2 FQGNSA. The full variable domain, its missing parts supplied by reference TRBV7-2 and TRBJ2-1, is GAGVSQSPSNKVTEKGKDVELRCDPISGHTALYWYRQSLGQGLEFLIYFQGNSAPDKSGLPSDRFSAERTGGSVSTLTIQRTQQEDSAVYLCASSLRQGYYNEQFFGPGTRLTVL.

This clone was counted once. CDR3 bases: TGTGCCAGCAGTTTAGAGGGTAGATACGAGCAGTACTTC. Encoded protein: CASSLEGRYEQYF. The rearrangement joins TRBV27 to TRBJ2-7, with D maybe TRBD2 (5 bases). Germline CDR1 is MNHEY and CDR2 is SMNVEV (reference sequence). With 2 bases removed from V and 4 bases from J, the gap between germline ends came to 9 bases. The CDR3 has 13 amino acids.

V and J are TRBV5-1 and TRBJ1-2; TRBD1 aligns across 8 bases. Germline V gives CDR1 SGHRS, CDR2 YFSETQ. The CDR3 runs 14 residues. The trim removed 1 base at V and 3 bases at J, leaving 2 bases unmatched. The CDR3 sequence is CASSLSRGHYGYTF. CDR3 nucleotide sequence: TGCGCCAGCAGCTTGTCCAGGGGGCACTATGGCTACACCTTC. The full variable domain, its missing parts supplied by reference TRBV5-1 and TRBJ1-2, is KAGVTQTPRYLIKTRGQQVTLSCSPISGHRSVSWYQQTPGQGLQFLFEYFSETQRNKGNFPGRFSGRQFSNSRSEMNVSTLELGDSALYLCASSLSRGHYGYTFGSGTRLTVV.

J is TRBJ2-3 and V is TRBV15, with D maybe TRBD2 (6 bases). The CDR3 runs 15 residues. V lost 3 bases to trimming and J lost 1 base, with 11 bases between them. Germline values: CDR1 LNHNV, CDR2 YYDKDF (reference sequence). The CDR3 loop is CATSSGGSRTDTQYF. Written as DNA, the CDR3 is TGTGCCACCAGCAGCGGAGGGTCACGCACAGATACGCAGTATTTT. Combining the CDR3 with reference TRBV15 and TRBJ2-3 gives the whole variable domain DAMVIQNPRYQVTQFGKPVTLSCSQTLNHNVMYWYQQKSSQAPKLLFHYYDKDFNNEADTPDNFQSRRPNTSFCFLDIRSPGLGDTAMYLCATSSGGSRTDTQYFGPGTRLTVL.

V gene TRBV9 combines with J gene TRBJ2-1; D is unclear. From germline, CDR1 is SGDLS and CDR2 YYNGEE. The germline V and J ends were trimmed by 3 bases and 0 bases, with 10 bases remaining between them. The CDR3 length is 15 residues. CDR3 nucleotide sequence: TGTGCCAGCAGCGCCGAGCTGAGCTCCTACAATGAGCAGTTCTTC. Translated, it gives CASSAELSSYNEQFF. Looking up the rest from reference TRBV9 and TRBJ2-1 gives the full variable domain: DSGVTQTPKHLITATGQRVTLRCSPRSGDLSVYWYQQSLDQGLQFLIQYYNGEERAKGNILERFSAQQFPDLHSELNLSSLELGDSALYFCASSAELSSYNEQFFGPGTRLTVL.